This T cell receptor beta chain was recovered during a study of naive CD8 T cells in extremely preterm neonates. Live Annexin V-negative naive CD3+CD8+CD45RA+CCR7+ T cells were sorted. This CDR3 is built from 14 residues. The J segment lost 8 bases and the V segment lost 0 bases, leaving 4 bases of the junction unmatched. CDR1 is SEHNR and CDR2 is FQNEAQ in the germline V gene (reference sequence). Clones were read by immunoSEQ multiplex PCR, and TCRdb kept only the in-frame ones, dropping some. The sample yields about 5,000 clones, around 97% seen once. As regards this clone: Its target is unknown.

Findings and caveats of the study: Preterm neonates shared more CDR3 nucleotide sequences (roughly 2.7%) than older groups.

The TCR comes from a human donor in good health. The V call is TRBV7-9, the J call TRBJ2-1; 7 bases line up with TRBD1. Sequenced input: naive CD8+ T cells from blood. CDR3 DNA: TGTGCCAGCAGCTTAGCGAACAGGGGTGATGAGCAGTTCTTC. Translating it yields CASSLANRGDEQFF. Together with reference TRBV7-9 and TRBJ2-1, the CDR3 gives the full variable domain: DTGVSQNPRHKITKRGQNVTFRCDPISEHNRLYWYRQTLGQGPEFLTYFQNEAQLEKSRLLSDRFSAERPKGSFSTLEIQRTEQGDSAMYLCASSLANRGDEQFFGPGTRLTVL.